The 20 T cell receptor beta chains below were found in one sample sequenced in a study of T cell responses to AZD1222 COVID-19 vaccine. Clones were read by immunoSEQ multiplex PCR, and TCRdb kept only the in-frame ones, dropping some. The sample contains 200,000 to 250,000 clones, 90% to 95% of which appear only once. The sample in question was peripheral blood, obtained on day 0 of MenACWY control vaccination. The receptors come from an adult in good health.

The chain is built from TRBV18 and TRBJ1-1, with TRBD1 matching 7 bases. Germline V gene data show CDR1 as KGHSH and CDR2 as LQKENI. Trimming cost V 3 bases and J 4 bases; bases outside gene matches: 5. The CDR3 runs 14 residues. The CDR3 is CASSPAGGTTEAFF. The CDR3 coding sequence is TGTGCCAGCTCACCTGCAGGGGGGACCACTGAAGCTTTCTTT.

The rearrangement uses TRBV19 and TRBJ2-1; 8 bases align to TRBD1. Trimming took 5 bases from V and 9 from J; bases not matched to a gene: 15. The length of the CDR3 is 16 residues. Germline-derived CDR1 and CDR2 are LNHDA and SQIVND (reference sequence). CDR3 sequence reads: CASSPPGQAYGGEQFF. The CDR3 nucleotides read TGTGCCAGTAGTCCTCCGGGACAGGCCTATGGGGGTGAGCAGTTCTTC.

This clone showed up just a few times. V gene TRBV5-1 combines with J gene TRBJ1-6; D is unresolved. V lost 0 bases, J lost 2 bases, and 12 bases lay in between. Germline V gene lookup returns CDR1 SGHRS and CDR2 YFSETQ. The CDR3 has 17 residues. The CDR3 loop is CASSLDMLDTYNSPLHF. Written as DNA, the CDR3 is TGCGCCAGCAGCTTGGATATGTTGGATACCTATAATTCACCCCTCCACTTT.

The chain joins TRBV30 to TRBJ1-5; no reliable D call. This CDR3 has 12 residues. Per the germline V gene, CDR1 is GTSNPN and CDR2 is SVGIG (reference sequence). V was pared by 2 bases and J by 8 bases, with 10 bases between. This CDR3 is CAWSPGHEPQHF. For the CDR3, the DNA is TGTGCCTGGAGTCCCGGTCATGAGCCCCAGCATTTT.

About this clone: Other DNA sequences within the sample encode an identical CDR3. This CDR3 is CASSYEGNTEAFF. The DNA for the CDR3 is TGTGCCAGCAGTTACGAGGGGAACACTGAAGCTTTCTTT. This chain joins TRBV6-5 and TRBJ1-1; D is ambiguous. The CDR3 covers 13 residues. With 2 bases removed from V and 1 base from J, the gap between germline ends came to 5 bases. Germline V lookup: CDR1 MNHEY, CDR2 SVGAGI.

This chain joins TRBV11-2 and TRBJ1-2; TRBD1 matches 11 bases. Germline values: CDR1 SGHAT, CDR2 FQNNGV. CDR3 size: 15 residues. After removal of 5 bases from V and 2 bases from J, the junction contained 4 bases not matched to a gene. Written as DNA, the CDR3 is TGTGCCAGCAGCCGCGGGACAGGGGGGAACTATGGCTACACCTTC. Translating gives CASSRGTGGNYGYTF.

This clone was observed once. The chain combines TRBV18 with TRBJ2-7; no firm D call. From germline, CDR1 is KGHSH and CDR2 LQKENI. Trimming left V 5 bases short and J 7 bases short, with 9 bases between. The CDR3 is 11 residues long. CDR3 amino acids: CASSAVEEQYF. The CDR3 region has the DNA TGTGCCAGCTCAGCCGTTGAGGAGCAGTACTTC.

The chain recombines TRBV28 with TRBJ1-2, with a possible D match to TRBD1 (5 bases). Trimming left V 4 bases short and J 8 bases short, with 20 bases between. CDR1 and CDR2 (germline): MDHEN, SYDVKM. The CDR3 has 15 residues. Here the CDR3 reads CASSSPDPRGGGYTF. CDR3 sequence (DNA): TGTGCCAGCAGTTCCCCGGACCCCCGTGGGGGAGGCTACACCTTC.

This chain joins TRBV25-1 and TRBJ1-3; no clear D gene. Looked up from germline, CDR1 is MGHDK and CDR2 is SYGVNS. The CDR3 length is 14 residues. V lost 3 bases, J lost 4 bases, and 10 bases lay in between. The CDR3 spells CASSDNAVGNTIYF. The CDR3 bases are TGTGCCAGCAGTGATAATGCAGTGGGAAACACCATATATTTT. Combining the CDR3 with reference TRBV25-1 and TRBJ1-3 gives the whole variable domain EADIYQTPRYLVIGTGKKITLECSQTMGHDKMYWYQQDPGMELHLIHYSYGVNSTEKGDLSSESTVSRIRTEHFPLTLESARPSHTSQYLCASSDNAVGNTIYFGEGSWLTVV.

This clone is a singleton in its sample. CDR3 amino acids: CASRPGHAGPQPQHF. The CDR3 nucleotides are TGTGCCAGTAGGCCCGGACATGCAGGGCCGCAGCCCCAGCATTTT. The J gene is TRBJ1-5, the V gene TRBV19; TRBD1 might be the D (5 bases). The CDR3 totals 15 residues. Trimming shortened V by 6 bases and J by 7 bases, and 19 bases separated the two germline ends. In germline, CDR1 is LNHDA, CDR2 SQIVND (reference sequence).

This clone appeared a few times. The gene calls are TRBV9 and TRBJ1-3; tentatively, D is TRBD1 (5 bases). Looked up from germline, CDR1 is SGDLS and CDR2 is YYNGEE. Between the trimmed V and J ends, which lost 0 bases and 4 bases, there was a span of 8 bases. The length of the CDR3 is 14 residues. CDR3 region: CASSVAPGGNTIYF. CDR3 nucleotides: TGTGCCAGCAGCGTAGCTCCAGGGGGAAACACCATATATTTT.

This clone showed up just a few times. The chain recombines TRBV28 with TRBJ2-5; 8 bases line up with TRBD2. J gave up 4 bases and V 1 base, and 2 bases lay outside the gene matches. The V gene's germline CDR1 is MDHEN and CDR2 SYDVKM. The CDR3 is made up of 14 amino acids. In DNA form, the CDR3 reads TGTGCCAGCAGTTTATCGGGGGGGGGAGAGACCCAGTACTTC. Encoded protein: CASSLSGGGETQYF.

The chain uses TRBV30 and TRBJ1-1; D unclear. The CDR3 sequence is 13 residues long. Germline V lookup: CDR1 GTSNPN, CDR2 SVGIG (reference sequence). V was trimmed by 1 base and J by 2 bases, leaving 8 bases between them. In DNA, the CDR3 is TGTGCCTGGAGTGCGGCACGAAACACTGAAGCTTTCTTT. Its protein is CAWSAARNTEAFF. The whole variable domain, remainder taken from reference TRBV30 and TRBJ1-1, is SQTIHQWPATLVQPVGSPLSLECTVEGTSNPNLYWYRQAAGRGLQLLFYSVGIGQISSEVPQNLSASRPQDRQFILSSKKLLLSDSGFYLCAWSAARNTEAFFGQGTRLTVV.

The chain's CDR3 is CASSAYSSSYNSPLHF. CDR3 nucleotide sequence: TGTGCCAGCAGCGCTTACTCGAGCTCCTATAATTCACCCCTCCACTTT. The chain has TRBV9 and TRBJ1-6; D call uncertain. Trimming cost V 3 bases and J 0 bases, with 10 bases left between them. The CDR3 is 16 residues long. Germline loops: CDR1 SGDLS, CDR2 YYNGEE.

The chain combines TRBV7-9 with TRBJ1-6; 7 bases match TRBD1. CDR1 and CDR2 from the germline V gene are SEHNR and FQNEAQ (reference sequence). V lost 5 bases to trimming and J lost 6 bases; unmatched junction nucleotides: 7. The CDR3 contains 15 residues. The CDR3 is CASSRGTDTNSPLHF. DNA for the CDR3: TGTGCCAGCAGCCGCGGGACAGACACTAATTCACCCCTCCACTTT.

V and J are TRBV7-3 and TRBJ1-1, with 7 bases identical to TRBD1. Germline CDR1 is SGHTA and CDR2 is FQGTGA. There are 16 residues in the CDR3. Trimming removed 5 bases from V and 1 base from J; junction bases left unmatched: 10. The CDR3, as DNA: TGTGCCAGCAGCCCCACAGGGGTTGGGGGGAACACTGAAGCTTTCTTT. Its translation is CASSPTGVGGNTEAFF.

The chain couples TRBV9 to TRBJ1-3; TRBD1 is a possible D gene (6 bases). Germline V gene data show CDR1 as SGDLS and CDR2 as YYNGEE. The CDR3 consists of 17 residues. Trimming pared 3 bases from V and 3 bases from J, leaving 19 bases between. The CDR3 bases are TGTGCCAGCAGCGCCCAGGCGGGGGCGCCTGGTGGAAACACCATATATTTT. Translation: CASSAQAGAPGGNTIYF.

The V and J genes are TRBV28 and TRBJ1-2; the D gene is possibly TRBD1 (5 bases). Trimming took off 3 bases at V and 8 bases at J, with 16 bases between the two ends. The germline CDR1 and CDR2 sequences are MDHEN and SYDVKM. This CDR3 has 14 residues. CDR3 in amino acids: CASSLGVRSEGYTF. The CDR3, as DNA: TGTGCCAGCAGTTTGGGGGTTAGGAGCGAGGGCTACACCTTC.

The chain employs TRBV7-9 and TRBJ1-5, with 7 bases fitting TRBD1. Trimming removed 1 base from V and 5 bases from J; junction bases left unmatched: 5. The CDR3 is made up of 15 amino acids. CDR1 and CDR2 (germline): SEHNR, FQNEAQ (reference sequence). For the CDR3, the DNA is TGTGCCAGCAGCTTAGGGGGGACAGTAGATCAGCCCCAGCATTTT. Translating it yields CASSLGGTVDQPQHF.

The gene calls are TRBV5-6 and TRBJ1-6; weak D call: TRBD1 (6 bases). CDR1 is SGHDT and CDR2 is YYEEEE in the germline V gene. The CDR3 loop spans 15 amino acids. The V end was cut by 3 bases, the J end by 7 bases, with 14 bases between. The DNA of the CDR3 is TGTGCCAGCAGCTCGAGGGGGTCTTCGAATTCACCCCTCCACTTT. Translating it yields CASSSRGSSNSPLHF.